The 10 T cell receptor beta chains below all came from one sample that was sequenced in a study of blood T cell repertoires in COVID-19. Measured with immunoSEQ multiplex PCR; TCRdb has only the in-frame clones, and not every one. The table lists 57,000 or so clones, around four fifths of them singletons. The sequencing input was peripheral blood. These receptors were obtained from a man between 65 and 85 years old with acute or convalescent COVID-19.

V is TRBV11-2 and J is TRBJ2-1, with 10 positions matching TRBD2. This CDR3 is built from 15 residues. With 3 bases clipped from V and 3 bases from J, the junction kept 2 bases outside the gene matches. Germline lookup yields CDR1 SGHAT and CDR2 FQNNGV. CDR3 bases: TGTGCCAGCAGCTTTTCTAGCGGGGGCTACAATGAGCAGTTCTTC. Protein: CASSFSSGGYNEQFF.

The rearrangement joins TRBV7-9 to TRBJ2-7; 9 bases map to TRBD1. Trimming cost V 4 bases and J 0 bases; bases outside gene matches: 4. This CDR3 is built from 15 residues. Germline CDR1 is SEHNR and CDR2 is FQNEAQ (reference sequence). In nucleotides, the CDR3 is TGTGCCAGCAGCTCTGACAGGGGGAGCTCCTACGAGCAGTACTTC. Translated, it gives CASSSDRGSSYEQYF.

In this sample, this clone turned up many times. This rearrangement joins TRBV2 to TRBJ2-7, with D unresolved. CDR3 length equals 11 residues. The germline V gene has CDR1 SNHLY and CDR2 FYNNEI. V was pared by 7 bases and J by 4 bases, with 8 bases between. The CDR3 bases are TGTGCCAGCATCTCAGGATACGAGCAGTACTTC. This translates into CASISGYEQYF.

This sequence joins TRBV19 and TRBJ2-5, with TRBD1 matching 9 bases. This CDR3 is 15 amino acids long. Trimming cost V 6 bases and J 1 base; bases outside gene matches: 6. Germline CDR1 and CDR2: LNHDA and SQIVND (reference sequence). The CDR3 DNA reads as TGTGCCAGTAGCCCCGGACAGGGGCCCCAAGAGACCCAGTACTTC. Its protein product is CASSPGQGPQETQYF.

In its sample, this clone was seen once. DNA for the CDR3: TGCGCCAGCAGCCCGGGGGACTGGAGCTACAATGAGCAGTTCTTC. Its protein product is CASSPGDWSYNEQFF. The chain employs TRBV5-1 and TRBJ2-1; tentatively, D is TRBD2 (6 bases). CDR1 and CDR2 (germline): SGHRS, YFSETQ. The CDR3 extends over 15 amino acids. Between the trimmed V and J ends, which lost 4 bases and 3 bases, there was a span of 14 bases.

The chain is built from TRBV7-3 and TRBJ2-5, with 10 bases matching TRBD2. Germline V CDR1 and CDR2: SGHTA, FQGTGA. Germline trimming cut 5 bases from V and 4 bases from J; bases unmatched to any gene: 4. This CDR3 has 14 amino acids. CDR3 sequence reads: CASSPTSGVETQYF. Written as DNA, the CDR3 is TGTGCCAGCAGCCCCACTAGCGGGGTAGAGACCCAGTACTTC.

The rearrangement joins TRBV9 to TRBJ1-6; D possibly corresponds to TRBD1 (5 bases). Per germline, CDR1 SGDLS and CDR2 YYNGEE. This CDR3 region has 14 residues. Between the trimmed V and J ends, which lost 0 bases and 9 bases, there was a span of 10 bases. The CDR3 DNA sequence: TGTGCCAGCAGCGTAGAGGGGTCCGGTTCACCCCTCCACTTT. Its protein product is CASSVEGSGSPLHF.

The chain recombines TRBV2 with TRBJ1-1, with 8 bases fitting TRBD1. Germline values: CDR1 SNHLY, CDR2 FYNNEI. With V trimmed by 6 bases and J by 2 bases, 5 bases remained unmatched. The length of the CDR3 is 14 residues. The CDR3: CASSPDRDNTEAFF. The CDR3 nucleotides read TGTGCCAGCAGCCCGGACAGGGATAACACTGAAGCTTTCTTT.

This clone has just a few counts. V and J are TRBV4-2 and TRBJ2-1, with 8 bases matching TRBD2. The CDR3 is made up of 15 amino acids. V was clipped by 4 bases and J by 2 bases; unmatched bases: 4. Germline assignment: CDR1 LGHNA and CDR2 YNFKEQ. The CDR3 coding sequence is TGTGCCAGCAGCCGAGGGGGACTAGCCTACAATGAGCAGTTCTTC. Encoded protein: CASSRGGLAYNEQFF.

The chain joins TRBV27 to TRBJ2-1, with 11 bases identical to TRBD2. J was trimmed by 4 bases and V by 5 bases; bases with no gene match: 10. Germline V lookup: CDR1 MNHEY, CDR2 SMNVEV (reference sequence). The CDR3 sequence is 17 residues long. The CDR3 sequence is CASSPSLLAGGYNEQFF. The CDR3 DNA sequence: TGTGCCAGCAGTCCATCCTTGCTAGCGGGGGGTTACAATGAGCAGTTCTTC.